These T cell receptor beta chains were read from a single sample in a study of T-cell reconstitution after alpha-beta-depleted transplantation in children. Each CDR3 protein gets one entry after TCRdb re-called the PCR reads with MiXCR. Here the sample spans 100,000 or so distinct CDR3 sequences, around 7% being singletons. This specimen was PBMCs, taken before TCRalphabeta/CD19-depleted stem cell transplant. The receptors come from a boy between 2 and 10 years old with acute lymphoblastic leukemia, due to receive a stem cell transplant. Each CDR3 is given without its conserved first and last residue.

>TRBJ2-7|TRBV10-3
AISESGDRIHLYEQY
>TRBJ2-1|TRBV5-1
ASSWSGGANNEQF
>TRBJ2-5|TRBV9
ASSSTDGRRQETQY
>TRBJ2-7|TRBV5-5
ASSFGAHEQY
>TRBJ2-5|TRBV5-1
ASSPSWGQETQY
>TRBJ2-3|TRBV6-1
ASSQDRGTDTQY
>TRBJ2-3|TRBV11-2
ASSFTSGTSGWTDTQY
>TRBJ2-5|TRBV12-3/TRBV12-4
ASSSSTSGDLETQY
>TRBJ1-6|TRBV5-1
ASSPLQGWNSPLH
>TRBJ1-2|TRBV6-1
ASKRGRDYGYT
>TRBJ2-7|TRBV15
ATSRGQAFYEQY
>TRBJ1-3|TRBV20-1
SAREFGQFSGNTIY
>TRBJ2-7|TRBV5-6
ASSLTAGYDEQY
>TRBJ2-1|TRBV7-9
ASSLAVFGIREQF
>TRBJ1-4|TRBV11-2
ASSLMGPRGIVTNEKLF
>TRBJ2-1|TRBV7-5
ISVPEALGRIYNEQF
>TRBJ2-7|TRBV20-1
SAEPDINSYEQY
>TRBJ1-1|TRBV19
ASSVDSNTEAF